This paragraph reports one TCR beta chain. It has no known antigen specificity. This specimen belongs to a study of CXCR3-negative and CXCR3-positive naive CD8 T cells (dated by TCRdb to between 2018 and 2021). For the study in its entirety: In total, 120 million to 150 million TRB reads were obtained, corresponding to roughly 1.5 +/- 0.3 million reads per library. Naive subsets from a handful of donors and memory cells from 3 donors were included in the TRBV-TRBJ cluster analysis. Diversity and physicochemical repertoire analyses covered approximately 10 donors pooled from two independent experiments.

The investigation overall reported the following: TRB CDR3s from CXCR3-positive naive cells showed higher hydrophobicity (lower Kidera factor 4), lower energy, and higher strength and volume indices than CXCR3-negative naive cells. CXCR3 expression partially decreased after cryopreservation, so most assays used freshly isolated PBMCs. Both naive subsets had comparably high repertoire diversity, while memory CD8+ T cells had much lower repertoire diversity. Because surface CD5, which has been linked to self-reactivity in mice, was comparable between naive subsets, TCR interaction strength was also inferred from TRB CDR3 physicochemical properties. Within the same donor, TRBV-TRBJ usage looked similar between naive CXCR3-negative and CXCR3-positive cells, but memory cells had distinct patterns.

The CDR3 contains 14 residues, cysteine and phenylalanine counted. Only the protein sequence is given. CDR1 and CDR2 were assigned from the germline V gene as SQVTM and ANQGSEA. Reads for this sample came from a NextSeq 550. The Human TCR Profiling Kit (MiLaboratory) was used to prepare UMI-labeled 5' RACE TRB cDNA libraries. The full amount of extracted RNA was used for cDNA synthesis, and the full amount of resulting cDNA was used for PCR amplification. Libraries were prepared in parallel with an identical number of PCR cycles. The original pipeline was this. About 50,000 +/- 10,000 unique UMI-labeled TRB cDNA molecules per library were extracted with MIGEC and MiXCR, with at least two reads per UMI required. On average, roughly 40,000 +/- 10,000 functional in-frame TRB CDR3 nucleotide clonotypes lacking stop codons were found per library. After downsampling to 5000 UMI-labeled TRB molecules per sample, diversity metrics, including normalized Shannon-Wiener and Chao1, were computed in VDJtools. VDJtools computed clonotype-size-weighted physicochemical properties of the central five CDR3 residues: interaction energy, strength, volume and Kidera factor 4. TCRdb reprocessed the reads, reporting each CDR3 protein sequence once and no DNA. The V and J calls reflect TCRdb's pipeline rather than the authors' work. The sample has some 130,000 distinct CDR3 sequences on record. Clones ranked in the top ten supply 0.25% to 0.35% of the sample.

Each CD8+ T cell subset was flow-sorted in triplicate, with approximately 300,000 cells per subset placed directly into RLT lysis buffer. To exclude memory contaminants, naive CD8+ T cells were stringently defined as CD45RO-CCR7+CD27+CD95-. Peripheral blood mononuclear cells were isolated from buffy coats using standard density gradient centrifugation. Naive CXCR3-negative and CXCR3-positive CD8+ T cells were flow-sorted using a FACSAria III. Total RNA was extracted from sorted cells with an RNeasy Mini Kit. Sequences were obtained from naive CXCR3- CD8+ T cells from blood. The intended sense of this specimen's cell subset or site label: CD45RO-CCR7+CD27+CD95- naive CD8+ T cells lacking CXCR3 (TNR3-). The chain links TRBV29-1 with TRBJ1-6; TCRdb proposes TRBD1, but this gene call is untestable without DNA. The sequence was collected from a human donor in good health. Some clones in this sample may be carry-over from other donors' samples. CDR3 loop: CSVGSGAANSPLHF.